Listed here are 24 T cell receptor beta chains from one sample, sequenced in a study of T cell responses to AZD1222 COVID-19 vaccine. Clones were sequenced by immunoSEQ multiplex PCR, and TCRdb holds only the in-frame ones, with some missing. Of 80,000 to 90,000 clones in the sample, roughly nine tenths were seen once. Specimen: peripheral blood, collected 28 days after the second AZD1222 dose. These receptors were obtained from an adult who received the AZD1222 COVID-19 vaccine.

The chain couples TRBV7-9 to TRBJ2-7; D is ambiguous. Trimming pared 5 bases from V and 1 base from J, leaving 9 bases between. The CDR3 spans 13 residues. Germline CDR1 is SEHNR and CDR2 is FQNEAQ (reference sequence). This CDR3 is CASSGTSSYEQYF. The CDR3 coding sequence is TGTGCCAGCAGCGGTACATCTTCCTACGAGCAGTACTTC. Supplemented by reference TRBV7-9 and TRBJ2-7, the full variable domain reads DTGVSQNPRHKITKRGQNVTFRCDPISEHNRLYWYRQTLGQGPEFLTYFQNEAQLEKSRLLSDRFSAERPKGSFSTLEIQRTEQGDSAMYLCASSGTSSYEQYFGPGTRLTVT.

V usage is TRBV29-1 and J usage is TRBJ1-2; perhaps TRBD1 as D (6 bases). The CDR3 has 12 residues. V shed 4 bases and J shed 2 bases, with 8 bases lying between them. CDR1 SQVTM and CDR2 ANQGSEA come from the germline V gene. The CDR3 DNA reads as TGCAGCGTTGCGGACAGAAACTATGGCTACACCTTC. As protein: CSVADRNYGYTF.

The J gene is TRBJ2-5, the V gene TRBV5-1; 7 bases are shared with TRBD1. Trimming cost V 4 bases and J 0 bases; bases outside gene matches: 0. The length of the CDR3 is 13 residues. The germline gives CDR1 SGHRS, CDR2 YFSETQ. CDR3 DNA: TGCGCCAGCAGCGGGACAGACCAAGAGACCCAGTACTTC. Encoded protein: CASSGTDQETQYF.

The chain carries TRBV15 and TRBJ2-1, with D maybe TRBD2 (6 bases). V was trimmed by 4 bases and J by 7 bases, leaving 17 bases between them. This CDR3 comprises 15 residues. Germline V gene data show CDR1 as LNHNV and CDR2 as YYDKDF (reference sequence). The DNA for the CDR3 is TGTGCCACCAGCACCGGGACTTCCCTCGGGAATGAGCAGTTCTTC. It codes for CATSTGTSLGNEQFF.

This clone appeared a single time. CDR3 loop: CASSPPNGGTGELFF. For the CDR3, the DNA is TGTGCCAGCTCACCACCTAACGGCGGGACCGGGGAGCTGTTTTTT. V is TRBV18 and J is TRBJ2-2; TRBD2 might be the D (5 bases). Trimming pared 0 bases from V and 5 bases from J, leaving 10 bases between. The CDR3 extends over 15 amino acids. Germline loops: CDR1 KGHSH, CDR2 LQKENI.

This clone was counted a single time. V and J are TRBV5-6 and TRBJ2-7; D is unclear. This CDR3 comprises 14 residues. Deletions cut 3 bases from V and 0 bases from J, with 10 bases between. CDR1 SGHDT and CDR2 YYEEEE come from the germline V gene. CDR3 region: CASSSIRGSYEQYF. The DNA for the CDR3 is TGTGCCAGCAGCTCCATAAGAGGCTCCTACGAGCAGTACTTC.

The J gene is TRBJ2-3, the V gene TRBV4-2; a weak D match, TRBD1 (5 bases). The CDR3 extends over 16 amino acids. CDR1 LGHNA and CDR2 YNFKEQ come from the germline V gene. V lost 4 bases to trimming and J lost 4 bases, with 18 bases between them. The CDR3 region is CASSPRPGFGADTQYF. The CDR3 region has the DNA TGTGCCAGCAGCCCGAGGCCAGGGTTTGGTGCAGATACGCAGTATTTT.

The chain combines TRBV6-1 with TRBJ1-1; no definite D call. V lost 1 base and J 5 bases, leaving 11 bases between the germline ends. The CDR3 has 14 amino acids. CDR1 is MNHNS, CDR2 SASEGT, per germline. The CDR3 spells CASSEDPGMTEAFF. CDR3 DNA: TGTGCCAGCAGTGAAGACCCTGGGATGACTGAAGCTTTCTTT.

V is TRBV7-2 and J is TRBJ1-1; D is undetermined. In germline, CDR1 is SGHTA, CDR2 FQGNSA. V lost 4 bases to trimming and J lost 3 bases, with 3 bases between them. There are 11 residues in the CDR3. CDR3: CASSYYTEAFF. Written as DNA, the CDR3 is TGTGCCAGCAGCTACTACACTGAAGCTTTCTTT.

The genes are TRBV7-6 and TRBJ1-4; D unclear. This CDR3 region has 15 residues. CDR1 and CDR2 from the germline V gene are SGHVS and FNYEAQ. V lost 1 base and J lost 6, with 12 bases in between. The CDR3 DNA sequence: TGTGCCAGCAGCTTAGAGCCCGGGGTCTATGAAAAACTGTTTTTT. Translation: CASSLEPGVYEKLFF.

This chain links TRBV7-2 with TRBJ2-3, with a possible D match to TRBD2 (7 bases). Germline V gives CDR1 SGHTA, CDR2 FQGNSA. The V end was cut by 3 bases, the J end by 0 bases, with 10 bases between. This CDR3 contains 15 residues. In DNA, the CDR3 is TGTGCCAGCAGCTTGGCGGGGGCTAGCACAGATACGCAGTATTTT. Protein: CASSLAGASTDTQYF.

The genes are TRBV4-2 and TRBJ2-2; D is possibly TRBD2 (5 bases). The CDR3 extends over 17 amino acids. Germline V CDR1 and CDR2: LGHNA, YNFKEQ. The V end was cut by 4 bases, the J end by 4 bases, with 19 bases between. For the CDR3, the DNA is TGTGCCAGCAGCCTCAAGGGCCAGGCGGGCGGCACCGGGGAGCTGTTTTTT. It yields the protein CASSLKGQAGGTGELFF.

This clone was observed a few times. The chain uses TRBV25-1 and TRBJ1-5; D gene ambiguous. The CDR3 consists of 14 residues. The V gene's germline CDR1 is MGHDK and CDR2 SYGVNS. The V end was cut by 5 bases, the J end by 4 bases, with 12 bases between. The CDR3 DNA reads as TGTGCCAGCAGTTTCCACGGGTCAAATCAGCCCCAGCATTTT. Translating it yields CASSFHGSNQPQHF.

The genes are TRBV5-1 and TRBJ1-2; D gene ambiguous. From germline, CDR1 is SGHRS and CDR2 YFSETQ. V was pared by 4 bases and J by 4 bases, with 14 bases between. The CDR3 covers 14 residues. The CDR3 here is CASSRDRAGYGYTF. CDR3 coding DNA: TGCGCCAGCAGCCGGGATCGGGCAGGCTATGGCTACACCTTC.

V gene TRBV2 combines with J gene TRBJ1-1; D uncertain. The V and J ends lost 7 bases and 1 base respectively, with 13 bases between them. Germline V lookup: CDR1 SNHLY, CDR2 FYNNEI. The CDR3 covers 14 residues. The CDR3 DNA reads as TGTGCCAGCACCCTGGACGGGGAGAACACTGAAGCTTTCTTT. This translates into CASTLDGENTEAFF.

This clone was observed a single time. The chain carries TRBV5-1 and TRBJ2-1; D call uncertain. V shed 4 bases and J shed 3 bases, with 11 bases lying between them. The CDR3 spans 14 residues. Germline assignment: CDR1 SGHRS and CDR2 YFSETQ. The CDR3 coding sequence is TGCGCCAGCAGCCCTACGACTGGCTACAATGAGCAGTTCTTC. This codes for CASSPTTGYNEQFF.

CDR3 in DNA: TGTGCCAGCAGCTTGGAATATAACACTGAAGCTTTCTTT. The encoded protein is CASSLEYNTEAFF. The chain combines TRBV5-5 with TRBJ1-1, with D unclear. CDR1 and CDR2 (germline): SGHKS, YYEKEE (reference sequence). There are 13 residues in the CDR3. Trimming shortened V by 0 bases and J by 2 bases, and 5 bases separated the two germline ends.

CDR3 in amino acids: CASSLDRLAKAFF. The CDR3 region has the DNA TGTGCCAGCAGTTTGGACCGACTTGCAAAAGCTTTCTTT. The V gene is TRBV28, the J gene TRBJ1-1; D remains ambiguous. This CDR3 is built from 13 residues. The V end was cut by 3 bases, the J end by 9 bases, with 14 bases between. Germline V gene sequence: CDR1 MDHEN, CDR2 SYDVKM.

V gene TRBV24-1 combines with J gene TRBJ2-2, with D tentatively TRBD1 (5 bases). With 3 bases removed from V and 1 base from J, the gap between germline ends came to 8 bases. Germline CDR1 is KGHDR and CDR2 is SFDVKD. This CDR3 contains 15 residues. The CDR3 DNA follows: TGTGCCACCAGTGATCCGACAGTGAACACCGGGGAGCTGTTTTTT. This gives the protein CATSDPTVNTGELFF.

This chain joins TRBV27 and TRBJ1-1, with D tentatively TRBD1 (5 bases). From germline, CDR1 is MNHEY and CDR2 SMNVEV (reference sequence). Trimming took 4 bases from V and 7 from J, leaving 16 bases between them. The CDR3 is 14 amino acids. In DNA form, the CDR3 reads TGTGCCAGCAGTTCCTGGGGCTTAAGGAGTGAAGCTTTCTTT. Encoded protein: CASSSWGLRSEAFF.

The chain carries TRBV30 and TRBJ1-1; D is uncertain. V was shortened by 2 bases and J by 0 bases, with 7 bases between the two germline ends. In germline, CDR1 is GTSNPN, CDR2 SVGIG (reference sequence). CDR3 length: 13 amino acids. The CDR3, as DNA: TGTGCCTGGAGTCCGGGCTTGAACACTGAAGCTTTCTTT. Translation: CAWSPGLNTEAFF.

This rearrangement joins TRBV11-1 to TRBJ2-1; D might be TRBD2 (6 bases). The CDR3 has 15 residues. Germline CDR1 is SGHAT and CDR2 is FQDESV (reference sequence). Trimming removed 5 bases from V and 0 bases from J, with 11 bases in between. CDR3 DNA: TGTGCCAGCAGCCGGGACTCCAGCTCCTACAATGAGCAGTTCTTC. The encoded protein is CASSRDSSSYNEQFF. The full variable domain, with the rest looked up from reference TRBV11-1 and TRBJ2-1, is EAEVAQSPRYKITEKSQAVAFWCDPISGHATLYWYRQILGQGPELLVQFQDESVVDDSQLPKDRFSAERLKGVDSTLKIQPAELGDSAMYLCASSRDSSSYNEQFFGPGTRLTVL.

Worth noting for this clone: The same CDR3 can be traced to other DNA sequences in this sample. CDR3: CASSLAPHQPQHF. The DNA of the CDR3 is TGTGCCAGCAGCTTAGCCCCGCATCAGCCCCAGCATTTT. J is TRBJ1-5 and V is TRBV11-1, with no clear D. V was clipped by 0 bases and J by 5 bases, with 5 bases between them. Looked up from germline, CDR1 is SGHAT and CDR2 is FQDESV (reference sequence). This CDR3 region has 13 residues.

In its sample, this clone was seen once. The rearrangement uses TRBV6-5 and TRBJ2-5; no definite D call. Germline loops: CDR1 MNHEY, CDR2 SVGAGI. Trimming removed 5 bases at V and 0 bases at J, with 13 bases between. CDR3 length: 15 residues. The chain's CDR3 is CASSQTTKYQETQYF. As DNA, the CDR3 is TGTGCCAGCAGTCAAACTACTAAGTACCAAGAGACCCAGTACTTC.